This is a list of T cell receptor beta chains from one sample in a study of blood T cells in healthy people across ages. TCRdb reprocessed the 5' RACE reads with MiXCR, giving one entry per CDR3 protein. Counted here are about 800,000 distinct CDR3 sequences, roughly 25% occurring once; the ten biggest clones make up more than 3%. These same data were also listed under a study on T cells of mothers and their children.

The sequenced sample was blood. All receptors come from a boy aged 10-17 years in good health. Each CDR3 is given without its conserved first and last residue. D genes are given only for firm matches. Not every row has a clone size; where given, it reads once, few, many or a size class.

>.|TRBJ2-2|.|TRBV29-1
SVEWGDNTGELF
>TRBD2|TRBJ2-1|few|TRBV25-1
ASSDGGLAGNSYNEQF
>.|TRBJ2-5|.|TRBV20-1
SARDYQGSATQY
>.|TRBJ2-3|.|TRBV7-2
ASSLPGVLRTDTQY
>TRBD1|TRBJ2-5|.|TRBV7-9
ASSPTGQALQETQY
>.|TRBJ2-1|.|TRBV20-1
SARKVGTTYNEQF
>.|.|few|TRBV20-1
SARGGPGAYEQY
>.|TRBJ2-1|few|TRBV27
ASSFLEYNEQF
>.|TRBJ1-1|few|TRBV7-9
ASSLLREGTEAF
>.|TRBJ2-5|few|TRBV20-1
SASDPRKQY
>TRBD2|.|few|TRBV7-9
ASSRGLAGASEQF
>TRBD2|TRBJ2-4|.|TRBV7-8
ASREAGGDIQY
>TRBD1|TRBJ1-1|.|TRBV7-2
ASSLGTGVAEAF
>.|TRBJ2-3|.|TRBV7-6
ASSPKDTKGTDTQY
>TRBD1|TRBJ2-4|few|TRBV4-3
ASSQGSGTGAKEAKNIQY
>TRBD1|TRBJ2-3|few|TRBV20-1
SASEGATDTQY
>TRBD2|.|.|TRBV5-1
ASSYEGGTSGSYEQY
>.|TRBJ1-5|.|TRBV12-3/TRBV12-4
ASSAVTNQPQH
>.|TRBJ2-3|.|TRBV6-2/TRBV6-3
ASRPTGWDPSTDTQY
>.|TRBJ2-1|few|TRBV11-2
ASSLEGKKNGDEQF
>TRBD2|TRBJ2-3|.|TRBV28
ASTQGRLGGSLNTDTQY
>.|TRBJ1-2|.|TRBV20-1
SARLDHGYT
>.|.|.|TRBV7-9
ASSLVDLENYEQY
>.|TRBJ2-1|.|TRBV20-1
SARGSAGEQF
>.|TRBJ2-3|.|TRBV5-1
ASSFGPIQY
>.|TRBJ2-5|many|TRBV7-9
ASSLASGQETQY
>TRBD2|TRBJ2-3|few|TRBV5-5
ASTLGTSAFGGTQY
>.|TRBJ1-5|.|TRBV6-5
ASSITGLNQPQH
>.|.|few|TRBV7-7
ASSLAVSDQETQY
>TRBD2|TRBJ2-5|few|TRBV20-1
SARLAGGPKTQY
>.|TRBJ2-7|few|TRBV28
ASRVGTLRYEQY
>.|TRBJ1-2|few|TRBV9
ASSLLPGTPYGYT
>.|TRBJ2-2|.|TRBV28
ASAHPGELF
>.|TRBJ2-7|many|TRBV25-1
ASSEQGYEQY
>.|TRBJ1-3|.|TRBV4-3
ASSQVTESRNTIY
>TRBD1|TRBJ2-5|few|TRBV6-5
ASSYLTGLETQY
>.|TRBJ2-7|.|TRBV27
ASSFLGTEYEQY
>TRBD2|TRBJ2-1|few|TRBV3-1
ASSQEPPFAGGSYNEQF
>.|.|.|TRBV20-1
SADQRNYYNEQF
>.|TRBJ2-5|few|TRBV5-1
ACSFDYTQY
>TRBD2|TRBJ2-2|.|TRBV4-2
ASNPLTSGNTEELF
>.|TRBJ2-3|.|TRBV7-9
ASSPRQLRLADTQY
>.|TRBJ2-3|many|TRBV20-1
SASSGVGTDTQY
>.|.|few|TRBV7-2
ASSSQYEQF
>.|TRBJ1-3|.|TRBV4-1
ASSQDQGPSGNTIY
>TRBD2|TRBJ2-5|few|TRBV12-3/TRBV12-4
ASSLQAGEKETQY
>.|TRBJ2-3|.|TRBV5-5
ASSWQTGKWDTQY
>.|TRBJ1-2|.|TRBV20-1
SARDLAEDYGYT
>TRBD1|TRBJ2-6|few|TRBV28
ASSGIQGAGANVLT
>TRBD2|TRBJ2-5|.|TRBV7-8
AGSLLSGGVQETQY
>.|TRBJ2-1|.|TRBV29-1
SASGAELGRSYNEQF
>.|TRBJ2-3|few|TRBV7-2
ASSLAVGTQY
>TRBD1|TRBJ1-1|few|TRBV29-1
SVGQVGTEAF
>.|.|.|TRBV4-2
ASSQEGLENPYNEQF
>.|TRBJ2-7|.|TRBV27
ASGGPRRDEQY
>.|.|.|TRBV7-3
ASSLNARGVENEQF